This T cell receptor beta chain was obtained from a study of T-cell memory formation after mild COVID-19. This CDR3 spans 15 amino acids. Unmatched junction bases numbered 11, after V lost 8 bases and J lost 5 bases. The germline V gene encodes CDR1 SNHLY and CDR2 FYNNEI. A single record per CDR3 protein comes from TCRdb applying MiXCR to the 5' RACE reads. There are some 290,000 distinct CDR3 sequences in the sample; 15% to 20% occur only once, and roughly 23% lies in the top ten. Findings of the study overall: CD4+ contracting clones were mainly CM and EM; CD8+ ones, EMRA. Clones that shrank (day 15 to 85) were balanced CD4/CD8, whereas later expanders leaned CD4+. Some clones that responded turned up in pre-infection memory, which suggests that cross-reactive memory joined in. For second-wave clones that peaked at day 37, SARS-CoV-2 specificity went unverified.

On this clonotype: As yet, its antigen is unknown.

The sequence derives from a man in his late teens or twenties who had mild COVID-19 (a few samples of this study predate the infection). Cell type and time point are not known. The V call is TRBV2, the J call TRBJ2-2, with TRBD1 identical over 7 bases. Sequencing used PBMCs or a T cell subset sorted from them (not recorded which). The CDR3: CASAPRDRHTGELFF. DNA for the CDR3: TGTGCCAGCGCTCCTCGGGACAGACATACCGGGGAGCTGTTTTTT.